The clone carrying this T cell receptor beta chain was counted many times. The antigen remains unidentified. TCR beta CDR3 regions were amplified from RNA. First-round RT-PCR with HTBI primers amplified the TCR CDR3 region. TCRdb analysed the multiplex PCR reads with MiXCR anew, one entry per CDR3 protein. The profile shows more than 450,000 distinct CDR3 sequences, 20% of them singletons. This CDR3 comprises 16 residues. Germline trimming cut 4 bases from V and 3 bases from J; bases unmatched to any gene: 9. Germline CDR1 is SNHLY and CDR2 is FYNNEI. The sample originates from a study of T cells in Graves' hyperthyroidism and ophthalmopathy. Broader study findings: Blood also contained most expanded thyroid clonotypes above 0.001.

The receptor comes from a man aged 35-49 years with Graves' ophthalmopathy. Specimen: blood. The V call is TRBV2, the J call TRBJ1-1, with 9 bases aligning to TRBD1. The CDR3 is CASSAPTGGEDTEAFF. CDR3 DNA: TGTGCCAGCAGTGCCCCGACAGGGGGTGAGGACACTGAAGCTTTCTTT.